A single TCR beta chain is shown here with its context. Its binding antigen is unknown. The input lacks base qualities; no much larger clone sits a single base away. These data belong to a study of CD8 T cells in Susac syndrome (dated by TCRdb to between 2018 and 2021). In the study overall: Repertoire sequencing was used to test whether CD8+ T cell activation and differentiation in Susac syndrome was antigen driven. What the work shows at the level of the full study, not this receptor alone: The study acknowledged that relatively few individuals were included in the TCR sequencing and HLA analysis.

RNA was extracted using the RNeasy kit, and roughly 0.45 to 1 microgram was reverse transcribed with random hexamers. TCR beta CDR3 regions were amplified with the immunoSEQ multiplex PCR assay covering 54 Vbeta and 13 Jbeta segments. PCR amplification bias was corrected by using a synthetic template baseline for primer optimization and computational correction. As for the authors' bioinformatics: Reads were annotated to V, D and J genes per IMGT and analyzed with immunoSEQ Analyzer, keeping only productive sequences. Clonality was calculated as one minus the Shannon entropy normalized by log2 of the number of productive unique sequences. Public and private clones were assessed among the 100 most prevalent clones of each patient and control. A clone was defined as Susac-specific if it was absent from the healthy and MS cohorts, from 1052 published viral clones and from other ImmuneACCESS disease sequences. In-frame beta chains were kept once TCRdb had trimmed the public reads at Q25 with fastp and called clones with MiXCR. Rows are combined by CDR3 protein, so each entry shows the most common genes and DNA. Clone size and V and J calls follow TCRdb, not the original study. Across this sample there are 120,000 or so distinct CDR3 sequences, with about 94% seen only once. The ten most abundant clones make up around 0.12% of the sample.

From a lookup of the germline V gene, CDR1 and CDR2 are ENHRY and SYGVKD. V is clipped by 1 base and J by 7 bases, and the sequence between their germline boundaries is 11 bases long. The CDR3 runs 13 residues from the cysteine to the phenylalanine. The entry retains the CDR3 DNA only, 39 bases that are in frame from base 1. High-throughput TCR beta sequencing profiled peripheral blood CD8+ and CD4+ T cells from healthy donors, Susac syndrome patients and multiple sclerosis patients. Multiple sclerosis controls were treatment-naive patients with stable or active relapsing-remitting disease fulfilling revised McDonald criteria. Bulk CD8+ and CD4+ T cells were purified by magnetic negative isolation, while CD8+ TEMRA cells were enriched using FACS. Blood was collected in EDTA tubes and processed within 24 hours, with PBMCs isolated through density gradient centrifugation. PBMCs intended for TCR sequencing were cryopreserved in liquid nitrogen and were subsequently thawed in a 37 degrees C water bath. A purity of at least 90% was achieved for sorted or isolated CD4+, CD8+ and CD8+ TEMRA cells.

Sequenced material: CD4+ T cells from PBMCs. The V and J segments used are TRBV10-3 and TRBJ2-7, with no reliable assignment of the D segment. This receptor was identified in a human donor with multiple sclerosis. The CDR3 loop reads CAISEFRRPEQYF. The DNA sequence is as follows: TGTGCCATCAGTGAGTTTAGACGGCCTGAGCAGTACTTC.